The 17 T cell receptor beta chains listed next were all sequenced from one sample in a study of T cells expressing NK-cell markers. One entry per CDR3 protein, without DNA, is what TCRdb gives after re-calling the 5' RACE reads. The specimen's table records roughly 150,000 distinct CDR3 sequences. The sample comprised blood T cells: a sorted CD56 or NKG2C T cell subset, CD4+ or CD8+ T cells, or bulk PBMC T cells (not recorded which). These TCRs come from a woman between 18 and 70 years old in good health.

V and J are TRBV7-2 and TRBJ1-1. In germline, CDR1 is SGHTA, CDR2 FQGNSA. The CDR3 consists of 14 residues. Here the CDR3 reads CASSAQAFNTEAFF.

The chain employs TRBV2 and TRBJ2-3; TCRdb's D call, TRBD1, is unchecked because there is no DNA. In germline, CDR1 is SNHLY, CDR2 FYNNEI. There are 12 residues in the CDR3. The CDR3 spells CASTGDGGTQYF.

This sequence joins TRBV12-3 or TRBV12-4 and TRBJ2-2. There are 12 residues in the CDR3. CDR3 region: CASIRQAGELFF.

The chain couples TRBV9 to TRBJ2-5; TCRdb indicates TRBD2, and absent DNA this call remains unverified. Germline assignment: CDR1 SGDLS and CDR2 YYNGEE. This CDR3 contains 17 residues. The chain's CDR3 is CASSVRGSGGELETQYF. The full variable domain, its missing parts supplied by reference TRBV9 and TRBJ2-5, is DSGVTQTPKHLITATGQRVTLRCSPRSGDLSVYWYQQSLDQGLQFLIQYYNGEERAKGNILERFSAQQFPDLHSELNLSSLELGDSALYFCASSVRGSGGELETQYFGPGTRLLVL.

This chain joins TRBV29-1 and TRBJ2-3; lacking DNA, the TRBD2 call made by TCRdb goes unchecked. The CDR3 totals 13 residues. The germline V gene has CDR1 SQVTM and CDR2 ANQGSEA. The chain's CDR3 is CSVWTRTTDTQYF.

CDR3 protein: CASSYGGGYGYTF. This chain uses TRBV6-5 with TRBJ1-2; TCRdb reports TRBD1, a call that lacks DNA to check it against. CDR1 MNHEY and CDR2 SVGAGI come from the germline V gene. The CDR3 is made up of 13 amino acids.

CDR3 protein: CASSLERGLPFF. The chain joins TRBV4-2 to TRBJ2-1; TCRdb's D call, TRBD2, is unchecked because there is no DNA. CDR1 LGHNA and CDR2 YNFKEQ come from the germline V gene. The CDR3 covers 12 residues.

This chain uses TRBV5-1 with TRBJ2-7; TCRdb lists TRBD1, though no DNA is available to test this call. Germline assignment: CDR1 SGHRS and CDR2 YFSETQ. This CDR3 spans 14 amino acids. CDR3 protein: CASSLSPGPDEQYF.

This chain uses TRBV12-3 or TRBV12-4 with TRBJ1-4; checking the TCRdb D call of TRBD1 is not possible without DNA. The CDR3 has 14 amino acids. CDR3 amino acids: CASRRQGGREKLFF.

This chain links TRBV6-5 with TRBJ2-5; TCRdb designates TRBD1, a call that cannot be tested without DNA. The CDR3 consists of 18 residues. Germline V gene data show CDR1 as MNHEY and CDR2 as SVGAGI. CDR3 sequence reads: CASSYFLGRGRRQETQYF.

The chain has TRBV18 and TRBJ1-5; the D call of TRBD1 rests on TCRdb alone, since no DNA is present to check it. Germline CDR1 KGHSH, CDR2 LQKENI. CDR3 size: 17 residues. The CDR3 loop reads CASSPIPGQGELQPQHF.

The chain couples TRBV6-1 to TRBJ2-7; TCRdb designates TRBD2, a call that cannot be tested without DNA. Per the germline V gene, CDR1 is MNHNS and CDR2 is SASEGT. This CDR3 contains 15 residues. The CDR3 loop is CASSQRLAAIYEQYF.

V usage is TRBV7-2 and J usage is TRBJ2-7; as DNA is missing, the TRBD1 call by TCRdb cannot be tested. The CDR3 is 16 residues long. Germline V CDR1 and CDR2: SGHTA, FQGNSA. CDR3 sequence reads: CASSLDGAGSSYEQYF.

The chain uses TRBV10-3 and TRBJ2-5. The length of the CDR3 is 13 residues. The V gene's germline CDR1 is ENHRY and CDR2 SYGVKD. CDR3 region: CAISIVLGETQYF.

This sequence joins TRBV28 and TRBJ2-2; TCRdb's D call of TRBD1 is untestable without DNA. This CDR3 comprises 15 residues. Germline loops: CDR1 MDHEN, CDR2 SYDVKM. The CDR3 spells CASRRTGLNTGELFF.

The V call is TRBV20-1, the J call TRBJ2-2; TCRdb returns TRBD2, unconfirmable since there is no DNA. The CDR3 covers 14 residues. CDR1 and CDR2 (germline): DFQATT, SNEGSKA (reference sequence). The CDR3 reads CSARAGGDTGELFF.

The chain links TRBV19 to TRBJ2-5; TCRdb indicates TRBD1, and absent DNA this call remains unverified. The CDR3 spans 13 residues. CDR1 and CDR2 (germline): LNHDA, SQIVND (reference sequence). The CDR3 region is CATTGPSRETQYF.